Each of the 14 T cell receptor beta chains below was sequenced from the same sample in a study of patients and donors after allogeneic stem cell transplantation. A single record per CDR3 protein comes from TCRdb applying MiXCR to the RT-PCR reads. Here the sample spans approximately 150,000 distinct CDR3 sequences, 24% being singletons. Sequenced sample: blood, either unsorted or a sorted T cell fraction (not recorded which). The receptors originated from a human donor who was either an allogeneic HSCT recipient or a stem cell or donor lymphocyte infusion donor (not recorded which). It is not recorded whose cells these are; they may come from a transplant donor.

V gene TRBV2 combines with J gene TRBJ2-1; D gene ambiguous. The CDR3 is made up of 11 amino acids. From germline, CDR1 is SNHLY and CDR2 FYNNEI. Trimming stripped 8 bases from V and 7 bases from J, with 9 bases between. The CDR3 DNA reads TGTGCCAGCGGTAGGGAAAATGAGCAGTTCTTC. Its protein product is CASGRENEQFF.

In its sample, this clonotype was seen a few times. The chain's CDR3 is CSARLAGRNVYEQYF. CDR3 bases: TGCAGTGCTAGACTAGCGGGACGCAATGTCTACGAGCAGTACTTC. V and J are TRBV20-1 and TRBJ2-7; TRBD2 aligns across 9 bases. CDR1 DFQATT and CDR2 SNEGSKA come from the germline V gene (reference sequence). This CDR3 is 15 amino acids long. The trim removed 2 bases at V and 3 bases at J, leaving 8 bases unmatched.

In DNA form, the CDR3 reads TGTGCCAGCAGTGAATCCTCCAGTCTGTTTTTT. It codes for CASSESSSLFF. The rearrangement uses TRBV25-1 and TRBJ1-4; D not resolved. CDR1 MGHDK and CDR2 SYGVNS come from the germline V gene. The CDR3 runs 11 residues. Trimming removed 1 base from V and 14 bases from J, with 8 bases in between.

This clonotype was picked up a small number of times. The chain recombines TRBV4-2 with TRBJ2-5, with D unclear. This CDR3 comprises 15 residues. Trimming took off 0 bases at V and 2 bases at J, with 10 bases between the two ends. Germline CDR1 reads LGHNA; CDR2 reads YNFKEQ. The CDR3 region is CASSQENGLQETQYF. The CDR3 bases are TGTGCCAGCAGCCAAGAAAACGGCCTGCAAGAGACCCAGTACTTC.

The chain couples TRBV5-1 to TRBJ2-7; a possible D gene is TRBD1 (6 bases). Deletions cut 2 bases from V and 9 bases from J, with 18 bases between. This CDR3 is 14 amino acids long. CDR1 is SGHRS and CDR2 is YFSETQ in the germline V gene. The CDR3 DNA reads TGCGCCAGCAGCTTACTAACAGGGCCCGAGGGGCAGTACTTC. This translates into CASSLLTGPEGQYF.

This clonotype was observed a few times. The V call is TRBV19, the J call TRBJ2-7; 7 bases agree with TRBD2. Germline V gives CDR1 LNHDA, CDR2 SQIVND (reference sequence). This CDR3 has 13 amino acids. After removal of 3 bases from V and 6 bases from J, the junction contained 5 bases not matched to a gene. The DNA of the CDR3 is TGTGCCAGTAGTATGGCTAGCGGTGGCGAGCAGTACTTC. This translates into CASSMASGGEQYF.

This clonotype showed up just a few times. V usage is TRBV15 and J usage is TRBJ2-3; D call uncertain. The V and J ends lost 0 bases and 6 bases respectively, with 13 bases between them. CDR1 and CDR2 from the germline V gene are LNHNV and YYDKDF (reference sequence). This CDR3 has 15 residues. Here the CDR3 reads CATSREAHDTDTQYF. Here the CDR3 DNA reads TGTGCCACCAGCAGAGAAGCCCATGATACCGATACGCAGTATTTT.

This clonotype was seen ten or more times. V and J are TRBV20-1 and TRBJ1-2; no clear D. V lost 0 bases and J lost 3, with 11 bases in between. The CDR3 runs to 14 residues. Germline lookup yields CDR1 DFQATT and CDR2 SNEGSKA (reference sequence). CDR3 nucleotides: TGCAGTGCTAGAGAGTCGCCCAGCGACTATGGCTACACCTTC. This encodes CSARESPSDYGYTF.

This clonotype was found a few times. The chain combines TRBV6-2 or TRBV6-3 with TRBJ2-7; D is perhaps TRBD1 (5 bases). CDR1 and CDR2 (germline): MNHEY, SVGEGT. There are 15 residues in the CDR3. Between the trimmed V and J ends, which lost 6 bases and 2 bases, there was a span of 17 bases. CDR3 bases: TGTGCCAGCAGACCCGCCAGGACATCCCCCTACGAGCAGTACTTC. This translates into CASRPARTSPYEQYF.

The chain recombines TRBV29-1 with TRBJ2-3, with TRBD1 matching over 7 bases. The length of the CDR3 is 13 residues. The V and J ends lost 6 bases and 5 bases, in that order; junction bases with no gene match: 8. Germline V gives CDR1 SQVTM, CDR2 ANQGSEA. The CDR3 sequence: CSVSQGVRDTQYF. The DNA for the CDR3 is TGCAGCGTGAGTCAGGGGGTACGAGATACGCAGTATTTT.

The sample holds a few counts of this clonotype. The J gene is TRBJ1-2, the V gene TRBV12-5; weak D call: TRBD1 (6 bases). The germline V gene encodes CDR1 LGHNT and CDR2 FRNRAP. The CDR3 is 13 residues long. The V end was cut by 2 bases, the J end by 7 bases, with 11 bases between. In DNA, the CDR3 is TGTGCTAGTGGTTTGAGAGGGGGGTTTGGCTACACCTTC. It is translated as CASGLRGGFGYTF.

V usage is TRBV12-3 or TRBV12-4 and J usage is TRBJ2-7, with TRBD1 matching over 10 bases. The CDR3 totals 14 residues. J lost 5 bases, V lost 6 bases, and 7 bases had no gene match. CDR3: CASRMGQGFNEQYF. CDR3 DNA sequence: TGTGCCAGCAGGATGGGACAGGGGTTCAACGAGCAGTACTTC.

This clonotype was seen only a few times. The V call is TRBV12-3 or TRBV12-4, the J call TRBJ1-1, with 7 nucleotides matching TRBD1. CDR3 size: 15 residues. Trimming removed 5 bases from V and 4 bases from J; junction bases left unmatched: 10. The CDR3: CASSQRQGLSTEAFF. In DNA, the CDR3 is TGTGCCAGCAGTCAAAGACAGGGTTTGAGCACTGAAGCTTTCTTT.

This rearrangement joins TRBV30 to TRBJ1-2, with D unclear. CDR1 GTSNPN and CDR2 SVGIG come from the germline V gene (reference sequence). The CDR3 sequence is 12 residues long. V gave up 1 base and J gave up 7 bases, with 10 bases separating them. The CDR3 region is CAWSGGGGGYTF. The CDR3 region has the DNA TGTGCCTGGAGTGGCGGTGGTGGTGGCTACACCTTC.